The entry that follows covers one TCR beta chain sequence. The sample belongs to a study of T-cell reconstitution after alpha-beta-depleted transplantation in children. The J segment lost 2 bases and the V segment lost 9 bases, leaving 9 bases of the junction unmatched. The germline V gene has CDR1 MNHEY and CDR2 SVGEGT. The CDR3 consists of 15 residues. Unique molecular identifiers were built into the TCRbeta library. TCRdb processed the PCR reads anew with MiXCR; each CDR3 protein has one entry. The table records 210,000 or so distinct CDR3 sequences, around 10% of them present only once. This rearrangement joins TRBV6-2 or TRBV6-3 to TRBJ2-3, with 9 bases that match TRBD1. The receptor's source is a human donor who donated a stem cell graft to a child with acute lymphoblastic leukemia. The material sequenced was PBMCs from the stem cell graft donor, taken from the stem cell graft. This CDR3 is CASTQDRGLTDTQYF. The CDR3 DNA reads TGTGCCAGTACTCAGGACAGGGGACTCACAGATACGCAGTATTTT.